The rows below give T cell receptor beta chains drawn from one sample of a study of OX40 agonist ivuxolimab in advanced cancers. Measured with immunoSEQ multiplex PCR; TCRdb has only the in-frame clones, and not every one. The table lists over 65,000 clones, 84% of them singletons, with 0.35% to 0.5% in the top ten. The material was CD4+ or CD8+ T cells sorted from blood, obtained in a trial of the OX40 agonist ivuxolimab. These TCRs come from an adult with an advanced solid tumor such as melanoma, head and neck, liver or kidney cancer. Each CDR3 is given with its conserved first and last residue. D genes are given only for firm matches. Only some rows state a clone size, as once, few, many or a class for expanded clones.

len: 12; d_gene: -; v_gene: TRBV9; j_gene: TRBJ1-2; abundance: -; CDR3nt: TGTGCCAGCAGCTCCCCGAGATATGGCTACACCTTC; CDR3aa: CASSSPRYGYTF
len: 14; d_gene: TRBD1; v_gene: TRBV9; j_gene: TRBJ1-1; abundance: -; CDR3nt: TGTGCCAGCAGCAGACAGGGAGGACGCACTGAAGCTTTCTTT; CDR3aa: CASSRQGGRTEAFF
len: 14; d_gene: -; v_gene: TRBV11-2; j_gene: TRBJ1-1; abundance: -; CDR3nt: TGTGCCAGCAGCCCCGAATGGCCCAAATCTGAAGCTTTCTTT; CDR3aa: CASSPEWPKSEAFF
len: 13; d_gene: -; v_gene: TRBV11-3; j_gene: TRBJ2-2; abundance: once; CDR3nt: TGTGCCAGCAGCTTAAGAGATCCCGGGGAGCTGTTTTTT; CDR3aa: CASSLRDPGELFF
len: 16; d_gene: TRBD2; v_gene: TRBV5-1; j_gene: TRBJ2-1; abundance: -; CDR3nt: TGCGCCAGCAGCCCGATGCTAGCGGGGGGGCTCAGTGAGCAGTTCTTC; CDR3aa: CASSPMLAGGLSEQFF
len: 14; d_gene: -; v_gene: TRBV5-4; j_gene: TRBJ1-2; abundance: few; CDR3nt: TGTGCCAGCAGCTTGGCCGGAGGGTTCTATGGCTACACCTTC; CDR3aa: CASSLAGGFYGYTF
len: 14; d_gene: TRBD2; v_gene: TRBV28; j_gene: TRBJ2-1; abundance: -; CDR3nt: TGTGCCAGCAGTTTAGGGCTAGCGGGACGTGAGCAGTTCTTC; CDR3aa: CASSLGLAGREQFF
len: 13; d_gene: -; v_gene: TRBV5-4; j_gene: TRBJ1-2; abundance: -; CDR3nt: TGTGCCAGCAGCTCCCAGGGTGGCTATGGCTACACCTTC; CDR3aa: CASSSQGGYGYTF
len: 14; d_gene: -; v_gene: TRBV18; j_gene: TRBJ1-2; abundance: -; CDR3nt: TGTGCCAGCTCGCCGACACTAGAGAACTATGGCTACACCTTC; CDR3aa: CASSPTLENYGYTF
len: 14; d_gene: TRBD1; v_gene: TRBV5-1; j_gene: TRBJ2-3; abundance: -; CDR3nt: TGCGCCAGCAGACTACAGGGGGCTACAGATACGCAGTATTTT; CDR3aa: CASRLQGATDTQYF
len: 15; d_gene: -; v_gene: TRBV6-5; j_gene: TRBJ1-2; abundance: -; CDR3nt: TGTGCCAGCAGTTACTCGAGGGGGTTTTTGGTAGGCTACACCTTC; CDR3aa: CASSYSRGFLVGYTF
len: 15; d_gene: TRBD2; v_gene: TRBV28; j_gene: TRBJ2-7; abundance: -; CDR3nt: TGTGCCAGCAGCAGGGGACTAGCGGGTCACTACGAGCAGTACTTC; CDR3aa: CASSRGLAGHYEQYF
len: 16; d_gene: -; v_gene: TRBV10-2; j_gene: TRBJ2-5; abundance: -; CDR3nt: TGCGCCAGTACTCATTGGACGGGCCGGCGGTTAGAGACCCAGTACTTC; CDR3aa: CASTHWTGRRLETQYF
len: 16; d_gene: TRBD2; v_gene: TRBV28; j_gene: TRBJ2-1; abundance: -; CDR3nt: TGTGCCAGCAGTATAATAGCGGGCCTCTCCTACAATGAGCAGTTCTTC; CDR3aa: CASSIIAGLSYNEQFF
len: 13; d_gene: -; v_gene: TRBV7-2; j_gene: TRBJ2-2; abundance: -; CDR3nt: TGTGCCAGCAGCACAGTTGTGTCCGGGGAGCTGTTTTTT; CDR3aa: CASSTVVSGELFF
len: 14; d_gene: -; v_gene: TRBV7-2; j_gene: TRBJ2-6; abundance: -; CDR3nt: TGTGCCAGCAGCTCGGACTCTGGGGCCAACGTCCTGACTTTC; CDR3aa: CASSSDSGANVLTF
len: 15; d_gene: TRBD1; v_gene: TRBV5-4; j_gene: TRBJ1-1; abundance: -; CDR3nt: TGTGCCAGCAGCTCCGACAGGGGGCCCAACACTGAAGCTTTCTTT; CDR3aa: CASSSDRGPNTEAFF
len: 15; d_gene: -; v_gene: TRBV7-9; j_gene: TRBJ1-1; abundance: -; CDR3nt: TGTGCCAGCAGCTTCTCAGGACAGCCGAACACTGAAGCTTTCTTT; CDR3aa: CASSFSGQPNTEAFF